This T cell receptor (beta chain) originates from a study of blood T cell repertoires in COVID-19. Study information: Recovered Cohort 3 donors showed two negative PCRs, clearance, or symptom resolution.

Libraries were prepared by immunoSEQ multiplex PCR; TCRdb keeps only in-frame clonotypes and omits some of them. There are about 230,000 clones in the sample; roughly 90% occur only once, and 3.1% lies in the top ten. CDR3 size: 10 residues. V was clipped by 5 bases and J by 6 bases, with 4 bases between them. Germline values: CDR1 SQVTM, CDR2 ANQGSEA. Cohorts were based on clinical histories the participants reported. Sequenced: PBMCs or T cells enriched from blood (not recorded which). The J gene is TRBJ2-2, the V gene TRBV29-1; D unresolved. The clonotype originates from a woman between 45 and 60 years old in a cohort exposed to, infected with or recovered from COVID-19 (not recorded which). CDR3 DNA: TGCAGCGTTTTCGCCGGGGAGCTGTTTTTT. Translated: CSVFAGELFF.